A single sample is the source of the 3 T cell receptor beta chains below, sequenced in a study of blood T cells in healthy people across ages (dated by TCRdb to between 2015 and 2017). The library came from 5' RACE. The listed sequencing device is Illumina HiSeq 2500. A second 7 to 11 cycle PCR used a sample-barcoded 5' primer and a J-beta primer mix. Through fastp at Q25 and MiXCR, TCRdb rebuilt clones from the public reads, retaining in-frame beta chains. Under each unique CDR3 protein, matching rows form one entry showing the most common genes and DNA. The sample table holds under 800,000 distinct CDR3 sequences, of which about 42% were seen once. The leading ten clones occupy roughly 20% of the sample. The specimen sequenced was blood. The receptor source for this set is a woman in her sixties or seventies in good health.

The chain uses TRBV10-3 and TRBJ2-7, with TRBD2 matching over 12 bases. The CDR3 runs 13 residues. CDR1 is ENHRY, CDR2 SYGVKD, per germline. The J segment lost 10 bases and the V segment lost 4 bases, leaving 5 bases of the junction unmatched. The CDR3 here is CAISGTSGEAQYF. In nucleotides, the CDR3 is TGTGCCATCAGTGGGACTAGCGGGGAGGCCCAGTACTTC.

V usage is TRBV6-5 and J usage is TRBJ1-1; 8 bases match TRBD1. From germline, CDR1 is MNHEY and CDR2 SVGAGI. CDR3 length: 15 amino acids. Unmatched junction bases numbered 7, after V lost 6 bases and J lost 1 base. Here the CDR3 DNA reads TGTGCCAGCAGATCGGGGACAGGAGGGAACACTGAAGCTTTCTTT. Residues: CASRSGTGGNTEAFF.

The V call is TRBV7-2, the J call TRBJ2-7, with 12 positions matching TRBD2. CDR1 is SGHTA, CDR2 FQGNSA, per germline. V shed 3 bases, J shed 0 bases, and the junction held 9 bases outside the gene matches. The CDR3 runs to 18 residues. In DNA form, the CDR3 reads TGTGCCAGCAGCTTTGGTAATCTAGCGGGGGGGGCCTCCTACGAGCAGTACTTC. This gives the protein CASSFGNLAGGASYEQYF.